This T cell receptor beta chain was documented in a study of blood T cell repertoires in COVID-19. Study as a whole: The study drew acute and convalescent COVID-19 samples from the United States, Italy and Spain. T cells, B-cell-depleted T cells, or PBMCs provided the cDNA or gDNA that served as material.

The germline CDR1 and CDR2 sequences are SNHLY and FYNNEI. This CDR3 contains 16 residues. V was pared by 4 bases and J by 3 bases, with 6 bases of the junction left unmatched. Libraries were prepared by immunoSEQ multiplex PCR; TCRdb keeps only in-frame clonotypes and omits some of them. This table has about 270,000 clones, over 70% appearing once. Sequences were obtained from peripheral blood. The V gene is TRBV2, the J gene TRBJ2-2, with 9 bases identical to TRBD1. The clonotype comes from an elderly man with acute or convalescent COVID-19. As DNA, the CDR3 is TGTGCCAGCAGTGGCACAGGGGGCTTGGACACCGGGGAGCTGTTTTTT. Protein: CASSGTGGLDTGELFF. The full variable domain, in which reference TRBV2 and TRBJ2-2 provide the parts outside the CDR3, is EPEVTQTPSHQVTQMGQEVILRCVPISNHLYFYWYRQILGQKVEFLVSFYNNEISEKSEIFDDQFSVERPDGSNFTLKIRSTKLEDSAMYFCASSGTGGLDTGELFFGEGSRLTVL.